A selection of T cell receptor beta chains follows, all from one sample in a study of beta chain features in type 1 diabetes. The data were produced by immunoSEQ multiplex PCR, yet TCRdb's version contains in-frame clones alone and is incomplete. This sample yields approximately 160,000 clones, of which over 9% are seen a single time; more than 0.4% belongs to the top ten. Sequencing input: central memory CD4+ T cells from blood. These receptors all come from a man younger than 45 with type 1 diabetes. Each CDR3 is given with its conserved first and last residue. The D gene is left open where the match is weak. Expanded clones are given a class, and other clones once, few, many or no size at all.

size,V,D,J,DNA,CDR3
-,TRBV7-3,-,TRBJ2-1,TGTGCCAGCAGCTTAATAGCAGCGGTGGGGAATGAGCAGTTCTTC,CASSLIAAVGNEQFF
few,TRBV5-1,-,TRBJ2-3,TGCGCCAGCAGCCCCGGTCCCTTGCCAGATACGCAGTATTTT,CASSPGPLPDTQYF
-,TRBV16,TRBD1,TRBJ2-2,TGTGCCAGCAGCCAATACTTCGGGACAGGGAACGGGGAGCTGTTTTTT,CASSQYFGTGNGELFF
-,TRBV27,-,TRBJ2-7,TGTGCCAGCAGTTTAAGTGGGGGGAAGTCCTACGAGCAGTACTTC,CASSLSGGKSYEQYF
-,TRBV2,TRBD1,TRBJ2-3,TGTGCCAGCAGTGGACAGGGCCCCACAGATACGCAGTATTTT,CASSGQGPTDTQYF
-,TRBV5-1,TRBD1,TRBJ2-3,TGCGCCAGCAGCCCCCGTGGCGGACAGGCATTATTCACAGATACGCAGTATTTT,CASSPRGGQALFTDTQYF
-,TRBV30,-,TRBJ1-1,TGTGCCTTGGGGCGGGGCTGGGATGGTGAAGCTTTCTTT,CALGRGWDGEAFF
-,TRBV7-2,TRBD1,TRBJ2-1,TGTGCCAGCAGGGGACAGCAATACAATGAGCAGTTCTTC,CASRGQQYNEQFF
few,TRBV2,TRBD1,TRBJ1-3,TGTGCCAGCAGTAGTCGCAGGGGGCAAAACACCATATATTTT,CASSSRRGQNTIYF
few,TRBV7-2,TRBD2,TRBJ2-1,TGTGCCAGCAGCTTAGATGGGCGGGAGGGGGAGCAGTTCTTC,CASSLDGREGEQFF
-,TRBV6-5,-,TRBJ2-2,TGTGCCAGCAGTCGCTCGGGGGCCGGGGAGCTGTTTTTT,CASSRSGAGELFF
few,TRBV5-1,TRBD1,TRBJ2-5,TGCGCCAGCAGCTCTACTCCGGACAGGGATGAGACCCAGTACTTC,CASSSTPDRDETQYF
-,TRBV6-5,-,TRBJ2-7,TGTGCCAGCAGTTACTCGCGGCCCCACGAGGGCTACGAGCAGTACTTC,CASSYSRPHEGYEQYF
-,TRBV9,-,TRBJ2-5,TGTGCCAGCAGCGCTTCTAGGAGGGAGCAAGAGACCCAGTACTTC,CASSASRREQETQYF
-,TRBV5-4,TRBD1,TRBJ2-7,TGTGCCAGCAGCACACGACAGGGGGCCTACGAGCAGTACTTC,CASSTRQGAYEQYF
-,TRBV9,TRBD1,TRBJ2-7,TGTGCCAGCAGCGCGGGGACAGGGGTCGGCCTCGCCTACGAGCAGTACTTC,CASSAGTGVGLAYEQYF
-,TRBV4-3,TRBD1,TRBJ1-1,TGCGCCAGCAGCCAACCGAGGACAGGGGGAAGCACTGAAGCTTTCTTT,CASSQPRTGGSTEAFF
few,TRBV6-5,TRBD2,TRBJ2-3,TGTGCCAGCAGCCAAGCGGGGACCACAGATACGCAGTATTTT,CASSQAGTTDTQYF
-,TRBV27,-,TRBJ1-4,TGTGCCAGCAGTTTAAGACTACAAACTAATGAAAAACTGTTTTTT,CASSLRLQTNEKLFF
-,TRBV7-9,-,TRBJ1-2,TGTGCCAGCAGCTTAGCGCCTAACTCGATCTATGGCTACACCTTC,CASSLAPNSIYGYTF
few,TRBV5-4,TRBD2,TRBJ2-7,TGTGCCAGCAGTTCAGCCAGCGGTAGCGGGAGACCCTACGAGCAGTACTTC,CASSSASGSGRPYEQYF
few,TRBV30,TRBD1,TRBJ1-5,TGTGCCTGGAACCCCCCCAGGGGGCCAAATCAGCCCCAGCATTTT,CAWNPPRGPNQPQHF
-,TRBV28,-,TRBJ1-4,TGTGCCAGCAATCTAAAGGGGGAAAAACTGTTTTTT,CASNLKGEKLFF
-,TRBV4-3,-,TRBJ2-7,TGCGCCAGCAGCCAAGATTGGCGGGGCCTCTACGAGCAGTACTTC,CASSQDWRGLYEQYF
few,TRBV29-1,-,TRBJ2-1,TGCAGCCTCTACGCTGGGACAAAGTACAATGAGCAGTTCTTC,CSLYAGTKYNEQFF
-,TRBV5-1,TRBD1,TRBJ1-5,TGCGCCAGCAGCCCTACCGGACAGGGGAATCAGCCCCAGCATTTT,CASSPTGQGNQPQHF